The 25 T cell receptor beta chains below all came from one sample that was sequenced in a study of T-cell reconstitution after alpha-beta-depleted transplantation in children. Preparation of the TCRbeta library was carried out with unique molecular identifiers. Via MiXCR, TCRdb re-called the PCR reads, giving one row per CDR3 protein. The sample records around 700,000 distinct CDR3 sequences, 13% being singletons. The material sequenced was PBMCs, taken before TCRalphabeta/CD19-depleted stem cell transplant. The source of these receptors is a girl aged 2 to 9 with congenital amegakaryocytic thrombocytopenia, due to receive a stem cell transplant.

This clonotype was counted many times. The chain employs TRBV12-3 or TRBV12-4 and TRBJ1-5; 8 nucleotides align to TRBD1. The CDR3 has 16 residues. V lost 5 bases to trimming and J lost 3 bases; unmatched junction nucleotides: 9. The CDR3 nucleotides read TGTGCCAGCAGTCCAACAGGGGGGGCAACCAATCAGCCCCAGCATTTT. Its translation: CASSPTGGATNQPQHF.

The chain combines TRBV2 with TRBJ2-5, with TRBD2 matching 10 bases. Germline loops: CDR1 SNHLY, CDR2 FYNNEI. V was clipped by 8 bases and J by 5 bases; unmatched bases: 11. This CDR3 contains 15 residues. The CDR3 region has the DNA TGTGCCAGCTGTGGGGAACTAGCGGGGTCTGAGACCCAGTACTTC. Translation gives CASCGELAGSETQYF.

For this clonotype: A clone one base away is much larger, so this may be a read error. The rearrangement joins TRBV27 to TRBJ1-1; no clear D. Germline lookup yields CDR1 MNHEY and CDR2 SMNVEV (reference sequence). Trimming took 10 bases from V and 3 from J, leaving 18 bases between them. The CDR3 length is 14 residues. In DNA, the CDR3 is TGTGCCAACAGCACCCTAGGCGGGGACACTGAAGCTTTCTTT. Its translation: CANSTLGGDTEAFF.

At least ten counts were recorded for this clonotype. An end of the junction does not agree with germline; a read error may underlie this. The chain recombines TRBV20-1 with TRBJ2-7; D is undetermined. Germline V gene lookup returns CDR1 DFQATT and CDR2 SNEGSKA (reference sequence). The CDR3 has 12 residues. Written as DNA, the CDR3 is TGCAGTGCGAGAGCGAGCGCTTACGAGCAGTACTTC. Encoded protein: CSARASAYEQYF.

The V and J genes are TRBV20-1 and TRBJ2-3; 7 nucleotides agree with TRBD2. The CDR3 covers 16 residues. The J segment lost 8 bases and the V segment lost 5 bases, leaving 19 bases of the junction unmatched. Looked up from germline, CDR1 is DFQATT and CDR2 is SNEGSKA (reference sequence). CDR3 coding DNA: TGCAGTGCTTCCAAGGGCGGGAGTGGTTCGCAGGGTACGCAGTATTTT. It encodes CSASKGGSGSQGTQYF.

This sequence joins TRBV15 and TRBJ2-5; D tentatively fits TRBD1 or TRBD2 (5 bases each). CDR3 size: 17 residues. V was cut by 3 bases and J by 3 bases, with 20 bases left in between. The germline CDR1 and CDR2 sequences are LNHNV and YYDKDF (reference sequence). The CDR3 coding sequence is TGTGCCACCAGCAGGGATCTTTTTTCGGGACGAGAAGAGACCCAGTACTTC. Translating it yields CATSRDLFSGREETQYF.

This clonotype has at least ten counts. The chain joins TRBV27 to TRBJ2-1; 16 bases map to TRBD2. CDR3 length: 14 residues. Germline assignment: CDR1 MNHEY and CDR2 SMNVEV (reference sequence). The V segment lost 3 bases and the J segment 15 bases; nucleotides outside the gene matches: 5. CDR3 in amino acids: CASSFAGLAGGPFF. For the CDR3, the DNA is TGTGCCAGCAGTTTCGCGGGACTAGCGGGAGGGCCGTTCTTC.

Regarding this clonotype: Just one base apart from a much larger clone, this may be a read error. The rearrangement uses TRBV20-1 and TRBJ2-2; the D gene is possibly TRBD2 (6 bases). Trimming pared 4 bases from V and 5 bases from J, leaving 20 bases between. The CDR3 sequence is 16 residues long. CDR1 and CDR2 (germline): DFQATT, SNEGSKA (reference sequence). The CDR3 loop is CSATLPTSSRTGELFF. The CDR3 region has the DNA TGCAGTGCTACACTACCGACTAGTAGTCGGACCGGGGAGCTGTTTTTT.

This clonotype was seen at least ten times. The chain combines TRBV29-1 with TRBJ2-7; D tentatively reads TRBD1 or TRBD2 (5 bases each). Germline loops: CDR1 SQVTM, CDR2 ANQGSEA. Trimming took off 6 bases at V and 1 base at J, with 10 bases between the two ends. The CDR3 totals 12 residues. For the CDR3, the DNA is TGCAGCGTCCGGGACCGGTCCTACGAGCAGTACTTC. As protein: CSVRDRSYEQYF.

In its sample, this clonotype was seen many times. The chain joins TRBV10-3 to TRBJ1-5; D may be TRBD1 (5 bases). The CDR3 is made up of 14 amino acids. Germline CDR1 reads ENHRY; CDR2 reads SYGVKD. Trimming shortened V by 6 bases and J by 5 bases, and 14 bases separated the two germline ends. CDR3 sequence reads: CAISPFGADQPQHF. The CDR3 region has the DNA TGTGCCATCAGCCCTTTTGGGGCCGATCAGCCCCAGCATTTT.

There are many counts of this clonotype. Here the CDR3 reads CASSLLVGAREQYF. CDR3 coding DNA: TGTGCCAGCAGTTTACTCGTTGGGGCTAGGGAGCAGTACTTC. This chain uses TRBV27 with TRBJ2-7, with D possibly being TRBD1 (5 bases). With 2 bases removed from V and 7 bases from J, the gap between germline ends came to 15 bases. The germline V gene encodes CDR1 MNHEY and CDR2 SMNVEV (reference sequence). This CDR3 is 14 amino acids long.

This clonotype was counted between two and nine times. This chain joins TRBV12-3 or TRBV12-4 and TRBJ2-3, with 9 bases that match TRBD2. CDR3 length equals 15 residues. J was trimmed by 4 bases and V by 6 bases; bases with no gene match: 8. The CDR3 DNA sequence: TGTGCCAGCAGCAGGCGGGAGGGCCGATCAGATACGCAGTATTTT. Protein: CASSRREGRSDTQYF.

The rearrangement joins TRBV6-5 to TRBJ2-7, with 10 bases matching TRBD2. V trimming: 0 bases; J trimming: 3 bases; junction bases outside the gene matches: 2. This CDR3 is 15 amino acids long. Per the germline V gene, CDR1 is MNHEY and CDR2 is SVGAGI. The chain's CDR3 is CASSYSLAGDYEQYF. The CDR3 region has the DNA TGTGCCAGCAGTTACTCGCTAGCGGGAGACTACGAGCAGTACTTC.

This clonotype was detected many times. The chain combines TRBV5-1 with TRBJ2-5; TRBD1 matches at 7 bases. CDR3 size: 14 residues. From germline, CDR1 is SGHRS and CDR2 YFSETQ. V shed 3 bases and J 1 base; nucleotides not matched to a gene: 3. CDR3 nucleotide sequence: TGCGCCAGCAGCTCGGGACAGAGCCAAGAGACCCAGTACTTC. Encoded protein: CASSSGQSQETQYF.

The chain couples TRBV5-1 to TRBJ2-2, with D perhaps being TRBD1 or TRBD2 (6 bases each). In germline, CDR1 is SGHRS, CDR2 YFSETQ. The CDR3 runs 17 residues. The V end lost 3 bases, the J end lost 6 bases, and 21 bases lay between the germline ends. The CDR3 DNA follows: TGCGCCAGCAGCTGGGACTCCGACAGGATAAGGGCCGGGGAGCTGTTTTTT. Amino acid sequence: CASSWDSDRIRAGELFF.

The chain is built from TRBV18 and TRBJ1-4, with D hard to call. The length of the CDR3 is 12 residues. Germline CDR1 is KGHSH and CDR2 is LQKENI. The ends were cut back, 2 bases at V and 11 bases at J, with 9 bases in the middle. CDR3 sequence reads: CASSPLLPKLFF. DNA of the CDR3: TGTGCCAGCTCACCATTACTGCCTAAACTGTTTTTT.

This clonotype has ten or more counts. V and J are TRBV20-1 and TRBJ2-1; weak D call: TRBD2 (5 bases). The germline CDR1 and CDR2 sequences are DFQATT and SNEGSKA (reference sequence). The CDR3 extends over 12 amino acids. V was clipped by 3 bases and J by 6 bases, with 9 bases between them. CDR3: CSASSVGNEQFF. Written as DNA, the CDR3 is TGCAGTGCTAGTAGCGTTGGCAATGAGCAGTTCTTC.

This clonotype showed up many times. The chain links TRBV10-3 to TRBJ2-1, with 11 nucleotides matching TRBD2. The CDR3 runs to 17 residues. Germline V gene sequence: CDR1 ENHRY, CDR2 SYGVKD. The V segment lost 6 bases and the J segment 8 bases; nucleotides outside the gene matches: 15. As DNA, the CDR3 is TGTGCCATCAGAACTAGCGGGGGCCCTACCATTGGAGATGAGCAGTTCTTC. Translating gives CAIRTSGGPTIGDEQFF.

Only a few counts were recorded for this clonotype. V and J are TRBV10-2 and TRBJ2-7; D not certain. CDR1 and CDR2 from the germline V gene are WSHSY and SAAADI. V lost 7 bases and J lost 3, with 16 bases in between. The CDR3 covers 14 residues. The CDR3 loop reads CASTRPEERYEQYF. The CDR3, as DNA: TGCGCCAGCACCAGGCCAGAAGAACGCTACGAGCAGTACTTC.

This clonotype was seen at least ten times. The V gene is TRBV7-2, the J gene TRBJ2-1; D is unresolved. Germline V gene sequence: CDR1 SGHTA, CDR2 FQGNSA. V lost 1 base to trimming and J lost 9 bases, with 10 bases between them. CDR3 size: 13 residues. The CDR3 sequence: CASSLEYLSEQFF. Written as DNA, the CDR3 is TGTGCCAGCAGCTTAGAATATTTGAGTGAGCAGTTCTTC.

This clonotype was observed a handful of times. The rearrangement uses TRBV29-1 and TRBJ2-2; D is perhaps TRBD2 (6 bases). The CDR3 spans 13 residues. Trimming shortened V by 7 bases and J by 7 bases, and 16 bases separated the two germline ends. Germline lookup yields CDR1 SQVTM and CDR2 ANQGSEA. The CDR3 loop reads CSASLGGNGELFF. The CDR3 DNA reads TGCAGCGCCTCGTTGGGGGGTAACGGGGAGCTGTTTTTT.

This clonotype was observed many times. The V gene is TRBV29-1, the J gene TRBJ2-3; TRBD2 agrees at 13 bases. CDR1 is SQVTM, CDR2 ANQGSEA, per germline. The J segment lost 1 base and the V segment lost 4 bases, leaving 8 bases of the junction unmatched. The CDR3 runs 17 residues. The CDR3 DNA is TGCAGCGTTGGGGGACTAGCGGGATCACAGGGCACAGATACGCAGTATTTT. Protein: CSVGGLAGSQGTDTQYF.

The V call is TRBV20-1, the J call TRBJ2-1; D possibly matches TRBD1 or TRBD2 (5 bases each). V was pared by 6 bases and J by 8 bases, with 20 bases between. The CDR3 totals 14 residues. Looked up from germline, CDR1 is DFQATT and CDR2 is SNEGSKA (reference sequence). The CDR3 here is CSARGLADYDEQFF. CDR3 nucleotide sequence: TGCAGTGCAAGGGGCCTAGCAGATTACGATGAGCAGTTCTTC.

The V and J genes are TRBV30 and TRBJ1-1; weak D call: TRBD1 (5 bases). Germline V CDR1 and CDR2: GTSNPN, SVGIG (reference sequence). V was pared by 5 bases and J by 3 bases, with 13 bases between. The CDR3 runs to 13 residues. The CDR3 spells CAWGRQSDTEAFF. The CDR3 bases are TGTGCCTGGGGCAGACAGTCGGACACTGAAGCTTTCTTT.

Many counts were recorded for this clonotype. This chain uses TRBV29-1 with TRBJ2-1; unclear D gene. V was trimmed by 4 bases and J by 0 bases, leaving 7 bases between them. Germline-derived CDR1 and CDR2 are SQVTM and ANQGSEA. CDR3 length equals 13 residues. CDR3 in DNA: TGCAGCGTTGCTACCTACTCCTACAATGAGCAGTTCTTC. It is translated as CSVATYSYNEQFF.